The 13 T cell receptor beta chains below were found in one sample sequenced in a study of control samples from healthy donors and cancer patients. Measured with immunoSEQ multiplex PCR; TCRdb has only the in-frame clones, and not every one. There are 100,000 to 150,000 clones in the sample; nearly 90% occur only once, and 6% to 9.5% lies in the top ten. The source material was PBMCs. These receptors originate from a man between 45 and 60 years old with head and neck cancer.

The genes are TRBV7-9 and TRBJ2-1; possible D gene TRBD2, 6 bases. The V end was cut by 5 bases, the J end by 2 bases, with 19 bases between. CDR1 SEHNR and CDR2 FQNEAQ come from the germline V gene (reference sequence). This CDR3 has 17 amino acids. CDR3 sequence (DNA): TGTGCCAGCAGCCCGAGGAGGGCCGCAAGCGCCTACAATGAGCAGTTCTTC. Protein sequence: CASSPRRAASAYNEQFF. The full variable domain, completed using reference TRBV7-9 and TRBJ2-1, is DTGVSQNPRHKITKRGQNVTFRCDPISEHNRLYWYRQTLGQGPEFLTYFQNEAQLEKSRLLSDRFSAERPKGSFSTLEIQRTEQGDSAMYLCASSPRRAASAYNEQFFGPGTRLTVL.

J is TRBJ1-2 and V is TRBV5-1; possible D gene TRBD1, 5 bases. The V gene lost 1 base and the J gene lost 0 bases, with 10 bases spanning the gap. The CDR3 sequence is 15 residues long. Looked up from germline, CDR1 is SGHRS and CDR2 is YFSETQ. The CDR3 region is CASSLTDTSNYGYTF. CDR3 DNA: TGCGCCAGCAGCTTGACGGACACTTCTAACTATGGCTACACCTTC.

The rearrangement joins TRBV5-8 to TRBJ2-1, with a possible D match to TRBD2 (6 bases). The CDR3 totals 16 residues. CDR1 and CDR2 from the germline V gene are SGHTS and YDEGEE. V was trimmed by 1 base and J by 0 bases, leaving 11 bases between them. The CDR3 sequence is CASSLRWGLSYNEQFF. The CDR3 DNA reads TGTGCCAGCAGCTTGCGATGGGGACTCTCCTACAATGAGCAGTTCTTC.

The chain combines TRBV24-1 with TRBJ2-7; D uncertain. This CDR3 spans 12 amino acids. Germline lookup yields CDR1 KGHDR and CDR2 SFDVKD. Between the trimmed V and J ends, which lost 3 bases and 3 bases, there was a span of 5 bases. The CDR3 nucleotides read TGTGCCACCAGTGATAGGAACTACGAGCAGTACTTC. Amino acids: CATSDRNYEQYF.

The chain employs TRBV6-5 and TRBJ2-1; tentatively, D is TRBD1 or TRBD2 (6 bases each). Deletions cut 2 bases from V and 12 bases from J, with 20 bases between. From germline, CDR1 is MNHEY and CDR2 SVGAGI. The CDR3 has 15 amino acids. The CDR3 loop reads CASSYGGNGGSRQFF. The DNA of the CDR3 is TGTGCCAGCAGTTACGGGGGGAACGGGGGCTCCAGGCAGTTCTTC.

The chain joins TRBV6-5 to TRBJ2-1; no firm D call. This CDR3 is built from 14 residues. V lost 6 bases and J lost 1, with 10 bases in between. Germline V gives CDR1 MNHEY, CDR2 SVGAGI. This chain's CDR3 is CASSSRRSYNEQFF. Here the CDR3 DNA reads TGTGCCAGCAGCTCCCGGAGATCCTACAATGAGCAGTTCTTC.

This clone was seen just once. The chain links TRBV27 to TRBJ2-7; 8 bases line up with TRBD2. The CDR3 extends over 15 amino acids. Per the germline V gene, CDR1 is MNHEY and CDR2 is SMNVEV (reference sequence). V shed 4 bases and J 2 bases; nucleotides not matched to a gene: 7. The CDR3 DNA follows: TGTGCCAGCAGTTCGGGAGGGATCGGTCCCTACGAGCAGTACTTC. The encoded protein is CASSSGGIGPYEQYF.

This clone has more than one count but fewer than ten. In the same sample, other DNA sequences code for this CDR3. The chain employs TRBV7-2 and TRBJ1-2; D is possibly TRBD1 (6 bases). Germline lookup yields CDR1 SGHTA and CDR2 FQGNSA. The germline V and J ends were trimmed by 3 bases and 8 bases, with 16 bases remaining between them. The CDR3 runs 14 residues. CDR3 nucleotide sequence: TGTGCCAGCAGCTTCCTAGGGGGGGGAGAGGGCTACACCTTC. Amino acids: CASSFLGGGEGYTF.

This chain uses TRBV19 with TRBJ1-5, with 12 bases aligning to TRBD1. This CDR3 has 17 amino acids. The germline gives CDR1 LNHDA, CDR2 SQIVND (reference sequence). V lost 7 bases, J lost 4 bases, and 11 bases stayed unmatched. CDR3 region: CASKGQGAAGANQPQHF. In DNA form, the CDR3 reads TGTGCCAGTAAGGGACAGGGGGCCGCTGGGGCGAATCAGCCCCAGCATTTT.

To note about this clone: Germline and junction disagree at one end, which may indicate a read error. This sequence joins TRBV5-1 and TRBJ1-5; the D is unclear. The CDR3 is 14 residues long. Per the germline V gene, CDR1 is SGHRS and CDR2 is YFSETQ. For the CDR3, the DNA is TGCGCCCGCAGCCACGACTCGGGCAATCAGCCCCAGCATTTT. Amino acid sequence: CARSHDSGNQPQHF.

The chain carries TRBV9 and TRBJ2-1, with D perhaps TRBD1 (6 bases). The CDR3 contains 14 residues. V was shortened by 4 bases and J by 6 bases, with 14 bases between the two germline ends. Germline loops: CDR1 SGDLS, CDR2 YYNGEE. As DNA, the CDR3 is TGTGCCAGCAGCCCCCGTTTAGGGGGCAATGAGCAGTTCTTC. It yields the protein CASSPRLGGNEQFF.

The V and J genes are TRBV7-3 and TRBJ2-5; D is perhaps TRBD2 (5 bases). Trimming stripped 6 bases from V and 4 bases from J, with 12 bases between. The CDR3 runs 13 residues. The germline CDR1 and CDR2 sequences are SGHTA and FQGTGA. This CDR3 reads CASSFSAGETQYF. In DNA form, the CDR3 reads TGTGCCAGCAGTTTTAGCGCGGGAGAGACCCAGTACTTC.

The chain links TRBV9 to TRBJ1-1, with 7 bases aligning to TRBD1. Germline V gene lookup returns CDR1 SGDLS and CDR2 YYNGEE. J lost 7 bases, V lost 3 bases, and 6 bases had no gene match. The CDR3 runs 13 residues. CDR3 nucleotides: TGTGCCAGCAGCGCCGGGACAGAGGTTGAAGCTTTCTTT. Its protein is CASSAGTEVEAFF.